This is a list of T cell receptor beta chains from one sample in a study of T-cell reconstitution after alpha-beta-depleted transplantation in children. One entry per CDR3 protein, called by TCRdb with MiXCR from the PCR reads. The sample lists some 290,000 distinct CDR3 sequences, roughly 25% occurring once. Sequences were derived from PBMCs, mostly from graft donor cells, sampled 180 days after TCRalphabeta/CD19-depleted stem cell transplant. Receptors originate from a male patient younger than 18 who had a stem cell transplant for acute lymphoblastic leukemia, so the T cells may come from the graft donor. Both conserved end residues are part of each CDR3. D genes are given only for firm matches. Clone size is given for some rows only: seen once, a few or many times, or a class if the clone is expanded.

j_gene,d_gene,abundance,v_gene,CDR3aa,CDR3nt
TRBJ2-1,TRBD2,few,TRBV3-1,CASSQGPGTGLANNEQFF,TGTGCCAGCAGCCAAGGTCCGGGAACGGGACTAGCAAACAATGAGCAGTTCTTC
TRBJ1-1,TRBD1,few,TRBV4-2,CASSHESGTGGWGITEAFF,TGTGCCAGCAGCCACGAGTCCGGGACAGGGGGTTGGGGGATCACTGAAGCTTTCTTT
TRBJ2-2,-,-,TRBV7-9,CASRGQSSTGELFF,TGTGCCAGCAGAGGACAGTCATCTACCGGGGAGCTGTTTTTT
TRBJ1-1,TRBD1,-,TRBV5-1,CASSLATGGGTEAFF,TGCGCCAGCAGCTTGGCTACAGGGGGCGGCACTGAAGCTTTCTTT
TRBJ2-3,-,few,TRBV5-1,CASSLVTPNTQYF,TGCGCCAGCAGCTTGGTCACTCCCAATACGCAGTATTTT
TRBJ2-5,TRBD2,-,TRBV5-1,CASSGTSGRVGETQYF,TGCGCCAGCAGCGGCACTAGCGGGAGAGTTGGGGAGACCCAGTACTTC
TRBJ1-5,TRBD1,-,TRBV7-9,CASSLDGTGKHF,TGTGCCAGCAGCTTAGACGGGACAGGGAAGCATTTT
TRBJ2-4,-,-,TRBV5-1,CASSLVRGDPNIQYF,TGCGCCAGCAGCTTGGTCCGTGGCGACCCAAACATTCAGTACTTC
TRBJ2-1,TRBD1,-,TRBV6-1,CASSPPWGQGFNEQFF,TGTGCCAGCAGTCCTCCGTGGGGACAGGGCTTTAATGAGCAGTTCTTC
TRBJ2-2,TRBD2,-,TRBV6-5,CASSYGLAAGELFF,TGTGCCAGCAGTTACGGGCTAGCGGCCGGGGAGCTGTTTTTT
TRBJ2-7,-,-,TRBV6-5,CASSTRSRDHPYEQYF,TGTGCCAGCAGTACCCGATCCCGGGACCATCCCTACGAGCAGTACTTC
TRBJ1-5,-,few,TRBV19,CASSSRDNGRPQHF,TGTGCCAGTAGTTCCCGGGACAACGGGCGGCCCCAGCATTTT
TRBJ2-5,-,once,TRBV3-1,CASSQDGDRKETQYF,TGTGCCAGCAGCCAAGATGGTGACAGGAAAGAGACCCAGTACTTC
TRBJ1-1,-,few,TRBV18,CASSSHSTEAEAFF,TGTGCCAGCTCATCTCACTCGACAGAGGCTGAAGCTTTCTTT
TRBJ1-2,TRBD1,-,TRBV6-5,CASSYSGQGTGGYTF,TGTGCCAGCAGTTACTCGGGACAGGGGACAGGTGGCTACACCTTC
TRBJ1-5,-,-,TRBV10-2,CASSHSPNQPQHF,TGCGCCAGCAGCCACAGTCCCAATCAGCCCCAGCATTTT
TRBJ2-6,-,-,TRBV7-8,CASRTLSGANVLTF,TGTGCCAGCAGGACCCTCTCTGGGGCCAACGTCCTGACTTTC
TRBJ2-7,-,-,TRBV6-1,CASSLPTGAPYEQYF,TGTGCCAGCAGCCTCCCCACGGGAGCTCCTTACGAGCAGTACTTC
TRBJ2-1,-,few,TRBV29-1,CSVGRDYNEQFF,TGCAGCGTTGGGAGGGACTACAATGAGCAGTTCTTC
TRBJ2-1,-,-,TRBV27,CASSFPHRDTHGRFF,TGTGCCAGCAGTTTCCCCCACCGGGACACTCACGGCAGGTTCTTC
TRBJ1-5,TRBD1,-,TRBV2,CASNKGANFRNQPQHF,TGTGCCAGCAATAAGGGGGCGAATTTTCGGAATCAGCCCCAGCATTTT
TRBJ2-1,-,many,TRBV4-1,CASSQDQGLNFLLYNEQFF,TGCGCCAGCAGCCAAGACCAAGGACTAAATTTCCTACTCTACAATGAGCAGTTCTTC
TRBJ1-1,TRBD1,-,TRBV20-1,CSAGTGYNTEAFF,TGCAGTGCTGGGACAGGGTATAACACTGAAGCTTTCTTT
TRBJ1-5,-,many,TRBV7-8,CASSSSGGINQPQHF,TGTGCCAGCAGCTCTAGTGGGGGGATAAATCAGCCCCAGCATTTT
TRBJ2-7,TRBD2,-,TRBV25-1,CASSALPFGREGGEQYF,TGTGCCAGCAGTGCCTTGCCGTTCGGGCGGGAGGGCGGCGAGCAGTACTTC
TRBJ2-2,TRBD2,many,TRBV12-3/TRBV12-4,CASSLGGSHTGELFF,TGTGCCAGCAGTTTGGGGGGGTCACACACCGGGGAGCTGTTTTTT
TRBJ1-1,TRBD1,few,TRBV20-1,CSARVRTGKGATEAFF,TGCAGTGCTAGAGTGAGGACAGGGAAAGGGGCCACTGAAGCTTTCTTT
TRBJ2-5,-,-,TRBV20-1,CSVTGSRQETQYF,TGCAGTGTGACCGGGAGTCGGCAAGAGACCCAGTACTTC
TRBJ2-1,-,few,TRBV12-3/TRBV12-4,CASQRPRWVEGGNEQFF,TGTGCCAGCCAGAGGCCCAGATGGGTCGAGGGTGGCAATGAGCAGTTCTTC
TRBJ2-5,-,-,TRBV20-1,CSASESFSRQYQETQYF,TGCAGTGCCTCGGAGAGCTTCAGCCGACAGTACCAAGAGACCCAGTACTTC
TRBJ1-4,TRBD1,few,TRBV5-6,CASQGVTNEKLFF,TGTGCCAGCCAGGGGGTGACAAATGAAAAACTGTTTTTT
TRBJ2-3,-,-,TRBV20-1,CSASIADTQYF,TGCAGTGCTAGTATCGCAGATACGCAGTATTTT
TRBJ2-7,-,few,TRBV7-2,CASSVVAYEQYF,TGTGCCAGCAGCGTGGTTGCCTACGAGCAGTACTTC
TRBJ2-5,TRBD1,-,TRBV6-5,CASSYSSSGGLKTQYF,TGTGCCAGCAGTTACTCGTCGTCAGGGGGCCTGAAGACCCAGTACTTC
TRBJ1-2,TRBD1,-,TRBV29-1,CSALHRDRLYGYTF,TGCAGCGCCCTTCACCGGGACAGGCTCTATGGCTACACCTTC
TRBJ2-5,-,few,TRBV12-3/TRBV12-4,CASSLIRLQETQYF,TGTGCCAGCAGTCTAATCCGCTTACAAGAGACCCAGTACTTC
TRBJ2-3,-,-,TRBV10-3,CAISDAWAGTDTQYF,TGTGCCATCAGTGATGCTTGGGCGGGCACAGATACGCAGTATTTT
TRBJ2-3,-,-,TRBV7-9,CASSLGDLGTDTQYF,TGTGCCAGCAGCTTGGGGGACCTAGGCACAGATACGCAGTATTTT
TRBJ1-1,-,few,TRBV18,CASLPGAKTEAFF,TGTGCCAGCCTCCCGGGGGCGAAAACTGAAGCTTTCTTT